This TCR beta chain was retrieved from a study of identical twins. General observations from the study: Memory repertoires showed no such pattern, whereas abundant cord blood beta clonotypes carried fewer insertions. Twin-shared out-of-frame alpha sequences showed excess low generation probability.

This clonotype has ten or more counts. Its matching antigen is unknown. The CDR3 has 16 residues. The V and J ends lost 0 bases and 3 bases, in that order; junction bases with no gene match: 7. Germline assignment: CDR1 LGHNA and CDR2 YSLEER. Carrying unique molecular identifiers, the cDNA also gained a universal primer site through template switching. TCRdb analysed the 5' RACE reads with MiXCR anew, one entry per CDR3 protein. Of under 350,000 distinct CDR3 sequences detected, around 9.7% appear once; the ten largest clones hold around 7.1%. The same specimen was also included in a second study, on yellow fever vaccine responses in identical twins. This second study notes: On the reported evidence, twins' vaccine T cell responses seemed partly convergent and partly personalized.

Sequencing was performed on CD8+ T cells sorted from blood. The receptor was isolated from a woman aged 18 to 35 in good health. V is TRBV4-3 and J is TRBJ2-7, with 8 nucleotides matching TRBD2. The chain's CDR3 is CASSQDRGGALYEQYF. The CDR3 DNA sequence: TGCGCCAGCAGCCAAGATCGGGGGGGGGCCCTCTACGAGCAGTACTTC.